This TCR beta chain was captured by sequencing in a study of CD8+CD57+ T cells in acquired aplastic anemia. Background on the study: Sorted CD4+ and CD8+ cells gave an average of approximately 3.1 ug of DNA.

Regarding the study as a whole: Patients and controls shared twenty-nine CD8+ CDR3 sequences, highly expressed in patients.

Trimming took off 3 bases at V and 5 bases at J, with 17 bases between the two ends. CDR1 and CDR2 (germline): SGHDN, FVKESK. This CDR3 has 15 amino acids. The TCR beta profiling, which covered VDJ combination and CDR3 sequence, was carried out using genomic DNA as the template. TCRdb re-derived calls from the reads in MiXCR, one entry per CDR3 protein. The profile shows around 210,000 distinct CDR3 sequences, about 60% of them singletons. CD8+CD57+ cell expansion had been shown by flow cytometry in patients chosen for sequencing. With respect to this clonotype: Antigen unknown.

The genes are TRBV14 and TRBJ2-7; tentative D call: TRBD1 (7 bases). This TCR was recovered from a human donor with aplastic anemia. The source material was sorted CD4+, CD8+, or CD8+CD57+ T cells (not recorded which) from PBMCs. CDR3 in amino acids: CASSHPTRGADEQYF. The CDR3 bases are TGTGCCAGCAGCCACCCCACCAGGGGGGCCGACGAGCAGTACTTC.